This T cell receptor (beta chain) was observed in a study of T-cell reconstitution after alpha-beta-depleted transplantation in children. Study-wide findings and caveats: T-cell counts and diversity at one year following transplant were attributed mainly to newly produced T cells. Expanded clones from the graft, numbering several hundred, reportedly supplied alpha-beta T cells about two months after transplant.

Remarks on this clonotype: What it binds is unknown.

CDR3 length: 13 amino acids. The germline V and J ends were trimmed by 3 bases and 1 base, with 7 bases remaining between them. The germline V gene encodes CDR1 LGHNA and CDR2 YNFKEQ. The TCRbeta library was prepared with unique molecular identifiers. Using its own MiXCR run on the PCR reads, TCRdb lists one record per CDR3 protein. The data contain some 81,000 distinct CDR3 sequences, less than 15% of them singletons. The sequencing here drew on PBMCs, mostly from graft donor cells, taken 180 days after TCRalphabeta/CD19-depleted stem cell transplant. This clonotype was sampled from a male patient aged 2 to 10 who had a stem cell transplant for acute lymphoblastic leukemia, so the T cells may come from the graft donor. The V and J genes are TRBV4-2 and TRBJ2-7; a possible D gene is TRBD2 (5 bases). The CDR3 loop reads CASSHGESYEQYF. The CDR3 nucleotides are TGTGCCAGCAGCCATGGGGAGTCCTACGAGCAGTACTTC.